This TCR beta chain was obtained from a study of shared clonotypes between healthy human individuals (TCRdb year 2020). Notes on the research overall: The cohort comprised two women and a few men aged 18 to 49 years. For each donor, three plates each were used for CD4 naive and CD4 memory, two plates were used for CD8 naive, and one plate was used for CD8 memory. The study deeply sequenced blood TCR repertoires of roughly five healthy adults to estimate repertoire size and the extent of clonotype sharing between individuals. Libraries were prepared and TCR repertoires were sequenced by different laboratories using diverse techniques, in order to increase sequencing depth and limit assay-specific biases. Per donor, leukapheresis produced somewhere between about 0.9 and 9 billion PBMCs.

Donors were healthy HIV-negative adults with no recently reported acute infections or vaccinations. Only Caucasian adults living in Nashville, Tennessee, USA were represented among the donors. CD4+ T cells were enriched by magnetic negative selection; naive cells were then positively selected on CD45RA, and the negative fraction formed the memory subset. Blood was collected by leukapheresis, and PBMCs were isolated by Ficoll-Histopaque density gradient centrifugation and then cryopreserved in liquid nitrogen vapor phase. Analytical flow cytometry was used to check the purity and quantity of every magnetically sorted T cell population. Each sorted fraction had its genomic DNA isolated and then quantified by UV absorbance on a Nanodrop 2000c. Using the deep immunoSEQ assay, TCR CDR3 regions were amplified from genomic DNA by multiplex PCR. Extracted genomic DNA from each cell subset was distributed evenly across all wells of several immunoSEQ 96-well plates, and each plate was treated as a replicate. For sorted subsets, about 200 ng genomic DNA, equal to 25,000 to 35,000 T cell genomes, was loaded into each replicate PCR. The purified libraries were quantified using a Qubit 3.0 fluorometer, sized with a Bioanalyzer 2100, and then quantified again using the KAPA Library Quantification kit. Every immunoSEQ 96-well plate was sequenced on a dedicated single-read 150-cycle Illumina NextSeq 550 flow cell. In the original analysis: Because the immunoSEQ output included only junctional sequences and no quality scores, the filtering could not be the same as the filtering used for full-length reads. To assign V/J genes and CDR3, sequences were annotated using PyIR, a Python wrapper for IgBLAST v1.9, with IMGT germline references. Any read was removed if the V/J assignment was weak (E-value above 1e-6), the CDR3 was missing, or the read contained stop codons, out-of-frame junctions, or ambiguous translated residues. V3J clonotypes were defined as sequences sharing an identical inferred V gene, J gene, and CDR3 amino acid sequence. The percentage overlap between two repertoires was calculated by dividing the number of shared unique clonotypes by the size of the smaller repertoire. Three approaches were used to assess repertoire richness: RTK rarefaction, the Chao1 estimator, and Recon v2.1 estimates of unobserved clonotypes. OLGA was used to compute generation probabilities for all TCRbeta clonotypes that the gDNA method yielded from a few donors. TCRdb carries this immuneACCESS record with in-frame sequences only. Its versions omit some clonotypes, under half of them owing to an unresolved V gene in the studies checked, with the rest unexplained. From that table come the V and J calls and clone size; the DNA was used to work out D and trimming. The sample has 600,000 to 700,000 clones on record, roughly 72% of them singletons. Clones ranked in the top ten supply under 2% of the sample.

Beyond this particular receptor, the publication reports: Across a few donors, 5% to 6% of naive CD4, more than 3% of naive CD8, around 2.5% of memory CD4, and approximately 0.4% of memory CD8 clonotypes were shared. Pairwise subsampling led to the expectation that sequencing depth would affect the degree of clonotype sharing among donors. Compared with non-shared clonotypes, the clonotypes found in all four sorted-subset donors had higher generation probabilities. Even with the large sequencing depth, rarefaction of the sorted-subset datasets indicated that sequencing was incomplete. Naive subsets generally had larger estimated clonotype richness than memory subsets did. The genetic and exposure-history diversity represented was limited by the small number of donors. Sampling was restricted to blood, and TCR repertoires in tissues likely differ from the TCR repertoires found in blood.

Remarks on this clone: The antigen this receptor binds is unknown. Nothing much larger sits one base from this clone, and base qualities are not available.

The receptor's source is a woman younger than 45 in good health. The sequenced sample was memory CD4+ T cells sorted from blood. What this sample's cell subset or site label stands for: CD45RA-negative fraction.

The nucleotide sequence is given as TGTGCCAGTAGTATAGGGGCGGGCGGAGGGCGTTGGCCCCAGCATTTT. Translation gives CASSIGAGGGRWPQHF. The chain employs TRBV19 and TRBJ1-5; the D gene is not confidently resolved. For CDR1 and CDR2, the germline V gene (reference sequence) lists LNHDA and SQIVND. The CDR3 goes from the cysteine to the phenylalanine over 16 residues. This entry keeps only the CDR3 DNA: 48 bases, framed from base 1. The junction shows trimming of 1 base on V and 9 bases on J, plus 19 bases between the germline ends.